These 18 T cell receptor beta chains were all obtained from the same sample, sequenced in a study of quantifying T cell responses using KT2 cells. Across the study: RNA was reverse transcribed with TCR alpha and beta constant-region primers.

A single-stranded UMI oligo with SP2 sequence was ligated to cDNA 3' ends. An equimolar mix of RC1.1 and RC1.2 primed the beta chain across TRBC1 and TRBC2. TCRdb reprocessed the UMI-ligation and nested PCR reads with MiXCR, giving one entry per CDR3 protein. The table includes tens of thousands of distinct CDR3 sequences, approximately 10% detected once. The sequenced sample was PBMCs spiked with cells of the T cell clone KT2. The receptors originated from a human donor.

The genes are TRBV19 and TRBJ2-3, with D perhaps matching TRBD1 (5 bases). The CDR3 contains 14 residues. The V gene's germline CDR1 is LNHDA and CDR2 SQIVND (reference sequence). Trimming took off 5 bases at V and 5 bases at J, with 14 bases between the two ends. CDR3: CASSLRQHIDTQYF. CDR3 bases: TGTGCCAGTAGTTTGAGACAGCATATAGATACGCAGTATTTT.

The table lists this clonotype with many counts. This sequence joins TRBV12-3 or TRBV12-4 and TRBJ2-5; D may be TRBD1 (6 bases). V was shortened by 5 bases and J by 3 bases, with 13 bases between the two germline ends. The CDR3 extends over 14 amino acids. The CDR3 DNA follows: TGTGCCAGCAGTGACCATGACAGGAAAGAGACCCAGTACTTC. It translates to CASSDHDRKETQYF.

Ten or more counts support this clonotype. The genes are TRBV11-1 and TRBJ2-1; unclear D gene. Germline lookup yields CDR1 SGHAT and CDR2 FQDESV (reference sequence). Trimming took 0 bases from V and 2 from J, leaving 5 bases between them. The CDR3 is 14 amino acids. CDR3 sequence (DNA): TGTGCCAGCAGCTTAGCGGGAACCTACAATGAGCAGTTCTTC. Protein product: CASSLAGTYNEQFF. Drawing the rest from reference TRBV11-1 and TRBJ2-1, the complete variable domain is EAEVAQSPRYKITEKSQAVAFWCDPISGHATLYWYRQILGQGPELLVQFQDESVVDDSQLPKDRFSAERLKGVDSTLKIQPAELGDSAMYLCASSLAGTYNEQFFGPGTRLTVL.

The chain combines TRBV4-3 with TRBJ2-4; no reliable D call. V shed 0 bases and J shed 9 bases, with 9 bases lying between them. This CDR3 region has 13 residues. Germline V lookup: CDR1 LGHNA, CDR2 YSLEER. CDR3 sequence: CASSQDSYTIQYF. The CDR3 DNA follows: TGCGCCAGCAGCCAAGATTCTTATACCATTCAGTACTTC.

The sample holds a few counts of this clonotype. The chain combines TRBV7-9 with TRBJ2-6; D uncertain. The CDR3 runs 13 residues. Germline V gene lookup returns CDR1 SEHNR and CDR2 FQNEAQ (reference sequence). With 3 bases removed from V and 2 bases from J, the gap between germline ends came to 2 bases. CDR3 loop: CASSFTGANVLTF. The CDR3 DNA reads as TGTGCCAGCAGCTTCACTGGGGCCAACGTCCTGACTTTC. The full variable domain, rest sourced from reference TRBV7-9 and TRBJ2-6, is DTGVSQNPRHKITKRGQNVTFRCDPISEHNRLYWYRQTLGQGPEFLTYFQNEAQLEKSRLLSDRFSAERPKGSFSTLEIQRTEQGDSAMYLCASSFTGANVLTFGAGSRLTVL.

This clonotype was recorded many times. This chain links TRBV6-4 with TRBJ2-3; the D gene is possibly TRBD2 (7 bases). The CDR3 has 16 amino acids. Germline CDR1 MRHNA, CDR2 SNTAGT. Trimming left V 6 bases short and J 3 bases short, with 19 bases between. Here the CDR3 reads CASSPFGGQSTDTQYF. For the CDR3, the DNA is TGTGCCAGCAGCCCCTTCGGGGGGCAGTCTACAGATACGCAGTATTTT.

CDR3 sequence (DNA): TGTGCCACCAGCAGAGACGGGGCTGGGGCCAACGTCCTGACTTTC. It yields the protein CATSRDGAGANVLTF. V is TRBV15 and J is TRBJ2-6; the D gene is possibly TRBD2 (5 bases). The length of the CDR3 is 15 residues. From germline, CDR1 is LNHNV and CDR2 YYDKDF (reference sequence). Between the trimmed V and J ends, which lost 0 bases and 2 bases, there was a span of 5 bases. Full variable domain (outside the CDR3, taken from reference TRBV15 and TRBJ2-6): DAMVIQNPRYQVTQFGKPVTLSCSQTLNHNVMYWYQQKSSQAPKLLFHYYDKDFNNEADTPDNFQSRRPNTSFCFLDIRSPGLGDTAMYLCATSRDGAGANVLTFGAGSRLTVL.

This clonotype was recorded at least ten times. This chain uses TRBV27 with TRBJ1-6; no clear D. CDR3 size: 14 residues. V gave up 0 bases and J gave up 8 bases, with 8 bases separating them. From germline, CDR1 is MNHEY and CDR2 SMNVEV (reference sequence). CDR3: CASSLSGYYSPLHF. The CDR3 nucleotides are TGTGCCAGCAGTTTATCGGGGTACTATTCACCCCTCCACTTT.

The V gene is TRBV29-1, the J gene TRBJ2-7, with D tentatively TRBD2 (5 bases). Germline assignment: CDR1 SQVTM and CDR2 ANQGSEA. Trimming pared 3 bases from V and 7 bases from J, leaving 10 bases between. The CDR3 is 11 amino acids. The CDR3 sequence: CSVEILGEQYF. The DNA for the CDR3 is TGCAGCGTTGAGATACTAGGGGAGCAGTACTTC.

This clonotype was detected many times. The V call is TRBV20-1, the J call TRBJ2-1; 9 positions agree with TRBD2. This CDR3 comprises 14 residues. Germline loops: CDR1 DFQATT, CDR2 SNEGSKA (reference sequence). Trimming removed 1 base from V and 7 bases from J; junction bases left unmatched: 5. CDR3 DNA: TGCAGTGCTAGAGCGGGCGGGAGGGGGAATGAGCAGTTCTTC. It is translated as CSARAGGRGNEQFF.

The sample holds many counts of this clonotype. V and J are TRBV20-1 and TRBJ2-7; TRBD1 agrees at 7 bases. Trimming at V came to 4 bases and at J to 3 bases, leaving 12 bases not matched to a gene. CDR1 and CDR2 from the germline V gene are DFQATT and SNEGSKA (reference sequence). The CDR3 extends over 15 amino acids. DNA of the CDR3: TGCAGTGCTACCTCACAGTACAGGGGAAGCTACGAGCAGTACTTC. Its translation: CSATSQYRGSYEQYF.

This clonotype was counted between two and nine times. This chain connects TRBV3-1 to TRBJ1-6; D is possibly TRBD1 (5 bases). V was clipped by 1 base and J by 6 bases, with 19 bases between them. Germline CDR1 is LGHDT and CDR2 is YNNKEL (reference sequence). The CDR3 contains 18 residues. The DNA for the CDR3 is TGTGCCAGCAGCCAAGCGGGCAGGGCAAACCCATTTAATTCACCCCTCCACTTT. Amino acids: CASSQAGRANPFNSPLHF.

In its sample, this clonotype was seen many times. J is TRBJ2-3 and V is TRBV20-1; D gene unclear. Germline CDR1 and CDR2: DFQATT and SNEGSKA (reference sequence). Trimming removed 6 bases from V and 5 bases from J, with 15 bases in between. The CDR3 has 13 amino acids. CDR3 amino acids: CSAKDAALDTQYF. CDR3 DNA: TGCAGTGCCAAGGACGCGGCACTAGATACGCAGTATTTT.

This clonotype was seen ten or more times. This rearrangement joins TRBV6-5 to TRBJ1-1, with 11 bases fitting TRBD1. The CDR3 length is 15 residues. The germline V gene has CDR1 MNHEY and CDR2 SVGAGI. J lost 1 base, V lost 7 bases, and 5 bases had no gene match. CDR3 in amino acids: CASTPDRGPNTEAFF. CDR3 sequence (DNA): TGTGCCAGCACCCCGGACAGGGGGCCGAACACTGAAGCTTTCTTT.

This clonotype has just a few counts. The rearrangement joins TRBV28 to TRBJ2-3, with a weak D call TRBD2 (6 bases). The CDR3 spans 15 residues. Trimming left V 5 bases short and J 9 bases short, with 21 bases between. From germline, CDR1 is MDHEN and CDR2 SYDVKM. The CDR3 is CASSVPGLPDGTQYF. The CDR3 DNA sequence: TGTGCCAGCAGTGTACCGGGACTCCCTGACGGGACGCAGTATTTT.

J is TRBJ2-5 and V is TRBV5-1; 8 bases map to TRBD1. After removal of 0 bases from V and 5 bases from J, the junction contained 9 bases not matched to a gene. Germline V CDR1 and CDR2: SGHRS, YFSETQ. This CDR3 contains 16 residues. The CDR3 DNA follows: TGCGCCAGCAGCTTGGCGGGCAGGGGGCTTTTTGAGACCCAGTACTTC. This gives the protein CASSLAGRGLFETQYF. The variable domain in full, completed from reference TRBV5-1 and TRBJ2-5, reads KAGVTQTPRYLIKTRGQQVTLSCSPISGHRSVSWYQQTPGQGLQFLFEYFSETQRNKGNFPGRFSGRQFSNSRSEMNVSTLELGDSALYLCASSLAGRGLFETQYFGPGTRLLVL.

At least ten counts were recorded for this clonotype. This chain connects TRBV20-1 to TRBJ2-1; perhaps TRBD2 as D (6 bases). Germline lookup yields CDR1 DFQATT and CDR2 SNEGSKA (reference sequence). The CDR3 runs 15 residues. The V and J ends lost 0 bases and 5 bases respectively, with 14 bases between them. CDR3 sequence (DNA): TGCAGTGCTAGAGATTGGGGGGAAAGGGACAATGAGCAGTTCTTC. It is translated as CSARDWGERDNEQFF.

This clonotype was observed many times. The V call is TRBV6-6, the J call TRBJ1-2; maybe TRBD1 (6 bases). The V end lost 7 bases, the J end lost 3 bases, and 6 bases lay between the germline ends. This CDR3 spans 11 amino acids. Germline CDR1 MNHNY, CDR2 SVGAGI (reference sequence). Written as DNA, the CDR3 is TGTGCCAGCACAGGGGACTATGGCTACACCTTC. Translating it yields CASTGDYGYTF.